These T cell receptor beta chains were read from a single sample in a study of blood T cells in healthy people across ages. From the 5' RACE reads, TCRdb called clonotypes with MiXCR, one entry per CDR3 protein. The sample shows about 1.8 million distinct CDR3 sequences, roughly 50% of them seen only once. The sequenced sample consisted of blood. The receptors originated from a middle-aged woman in good health. CDR3s include the opening cysteine and the closing phenylalanine or tryptophan. D genes are given only for firm matches. Part of the rows lack a size; the others show once, few, many or a class for expanded clones.

len: 16
v_gene: TRBV13
abundance: few
d_gene: TRBD1
j_gene: TRBJ2-5
CDR3aa: CASSNHWTGEKETQYF
CDR3nt: TGTGCCAGCAGCAACCATTGGACAGGGGAAAAAGAGACCCAGTACTTC

len: 14
v_gene: TRBV29-1
abundance: NA
d_gene: TRBD2
j_gene: TRBJ2-5
CDR3aa: CSVPLAGGQETQYF
CDR3nt: TGCAGCGTCCCACTAGCGGGGGGACAAGAGACCCAGTACTTC

len: 15
v_gene: TRBV7-3
abundance: NA
d_gene: TRBD2
j_gene: TRBJ2-5
CDR3aa: CASSLLAEKQETQYF
CDR3nt: TGTGCCAGCAGCCTCCTAGCGGAGAAACAAGAGACCCAGTACTTC

len: 15
v_gene: TRBV14
abundance: NA
d_gene: NA
j_gene: TRBJ2-7
CDR3aa: CASSQPGRIFYEQYF
CDR3nt: TGTGCCAGCAGCCAGCCGGGACGGATTTTTTACGAGCAGTACTTC

len: 14
v_gene: TRBV20-1
abundance: NA
d_gene: TRBD1
j_gene: TRBJ2-7
CDR3aa: CSATPRDRYYEQYF
CDR3nt: TGCAGTGCCACACCTCGGGACAGATACTACGAGCAGTACTTC

len: 18
v_gene: TRBV15
abundance: NA
d_gene: NA
j_gene: TRBJ1-6
CDR3aa: CATSPGRARGFYNSPLHF
CDR3nt: TGTGCCACCAGCCCGGGACGGGCAAGGGGGTTCTATAATTCACCCCTCCACTTT

len: 14
v_gene: TRBV7-3
abundance: NA
d_gene: NA
j_gene: TRBJ2-3
CDR3aa: CASSLNAATDTQYF
CDR3nt: TGTGCCAGCAGCTTAAACGCGGCCACAGATACGCAGTATTTT

len: 18
v_gene: TRBV4-1
abundance: once
d_gene: TRBD2
j_gene: TRBJ2-5
CDR3aa: CASSQELAGGFAQETQYF
CDR3nt: TGCGCCAGCAGCCAAGAACTAGCGGGGGGTTTCGCCCAAGAGACCCAGTACTTC

len: 14
v_gene: TRBV29-1
abundance: NA
d_gene: NA
j_gene: TRBJ1-5
CDR3aa: CSVGRTASNQPQHF
CDR3nt: TGCAGCGTGGGGAGGACAGCTAGCAATCAGCCCCAGCATTTT

len: 13
v_gene: TRBV29-1
abundance: few
d_gene: NA
j_gene: TRBJ2-7
CDR3aa: CSVESSGAYEQYF
CDR3nt: TGCAGCGTTGAATCTTCCGGGGCCTACGAGCAGTACTTC

len: 15
v_gene: TRBV4-3
abundance: few
d_gene: TRBD2
j_gene: TRBJ2-1
CDR3aa: CASSQDAGGPNEQFF
CDR3nt: TGCGCCAGCAGCCAAGACGCGGGGGGGCCTAATGAGCAGTTCTTC

len: 15
v_gene: TRBV5-1
abundance: NA
d_gene: NA
j_gene: TRBJ2-7
CDR3aa: CASSLEEGGRYEQYF
CDR3nt: TGCGCCAGCAGCTTGGAAGAGGGGGGTAGGTACGAGCAGTACTTC

len: 18
v_gene: TRBV18
abundance: NA
d_gene: NA
j_gene: TRBJ1-1
CDR3aa: CASSPPTEARGMNTEAFF
CDR3nt: TGTGCCAGCTCACCACCCACGGAGGCTCGGGGCATGAACACTGAAGCTTTCTTT

len: 14
v_gene: TRBV6-5
abundance: few
d_gene: NA
j_gene: TRBJ2-3
CDR3aa: CASSRPITGLSGYF
CDR3nt: TGTGCCAGCAGCCGACCAATCACAGGGCTCAGCGGGTATTTT